One T cell receptor beta chain is described in this entry. As yet, its antigen is unknown. The length of the CDR3 is 14 residues. With 7 bases clipped from V and 5 bases from J, the junction kept 10 bases outside the gene matches. CDR1 and CDR2 from the germline V gene are SQVTM and ANQGSEA. TCRdb's copy holds only in-frame clones and misses some; the assay was immunoSEQ multiplex PCR. Of 150,000 to 200,000 clones listed, around 89% were seen once; the top ten hold about 3%. The donors were in the approximately 120-subject validation cohort, distinct from the approximately 670-subject first cohort. The data were obtained in a study of cytomegalovirus exposure and HLA in healthy donors. Study-level results: For most TCR sequences rarity was the rule, although some public TCRs occurred in many donors. Investigators reported more than 150 TCR beta chains as tied to cytomegalovirus.

The sequence was obtained from a man younger than 30 in good health and CMV-seronegative. The chain is built from TRBV29-1 and TRBJ2-2, with 7 bases aligning to TRBD1. Sequencing was done on a sample of PBMCs. The CDR3 is CSALPGGRTGELFF. The CDR3 nucleotides are TGCAGCGCACTCCCAGGGGGAAGGACCGGGGAGCTGTTTTTT.